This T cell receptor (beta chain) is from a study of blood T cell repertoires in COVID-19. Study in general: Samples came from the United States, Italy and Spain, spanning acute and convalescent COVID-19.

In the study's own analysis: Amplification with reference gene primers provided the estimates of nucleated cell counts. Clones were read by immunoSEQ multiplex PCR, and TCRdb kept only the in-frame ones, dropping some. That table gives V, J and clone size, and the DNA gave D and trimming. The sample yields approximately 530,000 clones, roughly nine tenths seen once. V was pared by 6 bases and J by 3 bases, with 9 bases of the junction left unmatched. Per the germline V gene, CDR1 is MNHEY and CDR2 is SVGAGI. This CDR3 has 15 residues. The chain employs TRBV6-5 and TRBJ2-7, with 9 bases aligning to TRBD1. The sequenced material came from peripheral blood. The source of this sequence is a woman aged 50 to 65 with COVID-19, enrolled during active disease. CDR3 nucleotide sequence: TGTGCCAGCAGCGCCGGGACAGGGACAGACTACGAGCAGTACTTC. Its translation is CASSAGTGTDYEQYF.